Listed here is a single TCR beta chain. Its antigen remains unknown. TCRdb reprocessed the 5' RACE reads via MiXCR and lists one record per CDR3 protein. The sample records some 290,000 distinct CDR3 sequences, 15% to 20% being singletons. The CDR3 is made up of 15 amino acids. V dropped 4 bases and J dropped 8; count of bases not matched to a gene: 3. Germline V gene lookup returns CDR1 MDHEN and CDR2 SYDVKM. The data were taken from a study of T-cell memory formation after mild COVID-19. Overall study results and limits: Chiefly within CM and EM were the contracting CD4+ clones; CD8+ ones were within EMRA. There were some responding clones in pre-infection memory, which suggested that cross-reactive memory had joined.

The source of this sequence is a man aged 18 to 30 who had mild COVID-19 (a few samples of this study predate the infection). Cell type and time point are not known. Input material: PBMCs or a T cell subset sorted from them (not recorded which). The chain has TRBV28 and TRBJ2-1; 15 bases fit TRBD2. The CDR3: CASSSGLAGGYEQFF. The CDR3 nucleotides are TGTGCCAGCAGTTCCGGACTAGCGGGGGGGTATGAGCAGTTCTTC.